A single sample gave rise to the 27 T cell receptor beta chains below, sequenced in a study of T-cell memory formation after mild COVID-19. In TCRdb, the 5' RACE reads were re-called with MiXCR into one record per CDR3 protein. Among some 290,000 distinct CDR3 sequences, 16% were seen once, and the ten largest hold roughly 25%. The specimen sequenced was PBMCs or a T cell subset sorted from them (not recorded which). These receptors were taken from a man younger than 35 who had mild COVID-19 (a few samples of this study predate the infection). Cell type and time point are not known.

V and J are TRBV21-1 and TRBJ2-7; the tabulated D call, TRBD2, remains unverified against the DNA. TRBV21-1 represents a pseudogene. This CDR3 is built from 16 residues. In DNA form, the CDR3 reads TGTGCCAGCAGCAAAGGTTTGGCGGGGGGACCCTTCGAGCAGTACGTC. Protein product: CASSKGLAGGPFEQYV.

This clonotype was observed at least ten times. The chain couples TRBV7-8 to TRBJ2-5; no clear D gene. Per germline, CDR1 SGHVS and CDR2 FQNEAQ. CDR3 length: 14 residues. The V gene lost 1 base and the J gene lost 1 base, with 7 bases spanning the gap. For the CDR3, the DNA is TGTGCCAGCAGCTTAGTCGGTGCCCAAGAGACCCAGTACTTC. Residues: CASSLVGAQETQYF. Using reference TRBV7-8 and TRBJ2-5 for the parts outside the CDR3, the full variable domain is GAGVSQSPRYKVAKRGQDVALRCDPISGHVSLFWYQQALGQGPEFLTYFQNEAQLDKSGLPSDRFFAERPEGSVSTLKIQRTQQEDSAVYLCASSLVGAQETQYFGPGTRLLVL.

This rearrangement joins TRBV10-2 to TRBJ2-3; the D is unclear. CDR3 size: 13 residues. Trimming cost V 7 bases and J 5 bases, with 13 bases left between them. Germline CDR1 WSHSY, CDR2 SAAADI. CDR3 residues: CASTPFAVDTQYF. The CDR3 DNA reads TGCGCCAGCACGCCGTTCGCGGTAGATACGCAGTATTTT.

This clonotype was seen many times. This chain joins TRBV5-1 and TRBJ1-1; no clear D. The ends were cut back, 0 bases at V and 1 base at J, with 4 bases in the middle. Germline V CDR1 and CDR2: SGHRS, YFSETQ. CDR3 length equals 13 residues. The CDR3 here is CASSLVSNTEAFF. CDR3 nucleotides: TGCGCCAGCAGCTTGGTGTCGAACACTGAAGCTTTCTTT.

This chain joins TRBV4-2 and TRBJ2-6; no clear D gene. CDR3 length: 16 amino acids. V lost 4 bases and J lost 0, with 10 bases in between. Germline loops: CDR1 LGHNA, CDR2 YNFKEQ. CDR3 in DNA: TGTGCCAGCAGCCCCCTCGGCCACTCTGGGGCCAACGTCCTGACTTTC. Translation: CASSPLGHSGANVLTF.

This rearrangement joins TRBV12-3 or TRBV12-4 to TRBJ2-3; 7 positions match TRBD1. The CDR3 has 14 amino acids. V dropped 7 bases and J dropped 6; count of bases not matched to a gene: 10. CDR3 in amino acids: CASTLTTGTDTQYF. The CDR3 region has the DNA TGTGCCAGCACCCTCACGACAGGGACCGATACGCAGTATTTT.

This clonotype was counted between two and nine times. At one end, the junction sequence differs from germline, possibly due to a read error. This chain connects TRBV7-2 to TRBJ2-4; 11 bases are shared with TRBD2. CDR1 and CDR2 from the germline V gene are SGHTA and FQGNSA. The CDR3 totals 12 residues. The CDR3 is CASSYIAGGHHF. CDR3 nucleotide sequence: TGTGCCAGCAGCTACATAGCGGGGGGGCACCACTTC. Full variable domain (remainder filled in from reference TRBV7-2 and TRBJ2-4): GAGVSQSPSNKVTEKGKDVELRCDPISGHTALYWYRQSLGQGLEFLIYFQGNSAPDKSGLPSDRFSAERTGGSVSTLTIQRTQQEDSAVYLCASSYIAGGHHFGAGTRLSVL.

This clonotype was seen repeatedly, ten times or more. The genes are TRBV12-3 or TRBV12-4 and TRBJ2-3; D perhaps matches TRBD2 (5 bases). The CDR3 runs 13 residues. Between the trimmed V and J ends, which lost 2 bases and 4 bases, there was a span of 7 bases. The CDR3 DNA reads TGTGCCAGCAGTTTATGGGGAGCAGATACGCAGTATTTT. Translating gives CASSLWGADTQYF.

In its sample, this clonotype was seen a few times. This sequence joins TRBV7-9 and TRBJ2-5, with 7 bases aligning to TRBD1. Germline V gives CDR1 SEHNR, CDR2 FQNEAQ (reference sequence). The CDR3 has 15 amino acids. V was clipped by 1 base and J by 3 bases; unmatched bases: 5. CDR3 residues: CASSLGGGQKETQYF. CDR3 in DNA: TGTGCCAGCAGCTTAGGAGGGGGACAGAAAGAGACCCAGTACTTC.

V usage is TRBV7-9 and J usage is TRBJ1-6; perhaps TRBD1 as D (6 bases). V gave up 1 base and J gave up 10 bases, with 11 bases separating them. The V gene's germline CDR1 is SEHNR and CDR2 FQNEAQ (reference sequence). The CDR3 consists of 14 residues. Here the CDR3 DNA reads TGTGCCAGCAGCTTAGTTGGGGGGGCATCACCCCTCCACTTT. Its protein is CASSLVGGASPLHF.

This clonotype was found a few times. The chain couples TRBV28 to TRBJ2-3, with D tentatively TRBD2 (7 bases). Trimming shortened V by 5 bases and J by 1 base, and 16 bases separated the two germline ends. Looked up from germline, CDR1 is MDHEN and CDR2 is SYDVKM. This CDR3 has 16 amino acids. The CDR3 bases are TGTGCCAGCAGTCCCCGGGGGGCGGTTGGCACAGATACGCAGTATTTT. Translated, it gives CASSPRGAVGTDTQYF.

The chain joins TRBV6-2 or TRBV6-3 to TRBJ2-1, with TRBD1 as a possible D gene (7 bases). Deletions cut 6 bases from V and 3 bases from J, with 18 bases between. The germline CDR1 and CDR2 sequences are MNHEY and SVGEGT. This CDR3 has 16 residues. This CDR3 reads CASSTGDLRVYNEQFF. CDR3 bases: TGTGCCAGCAGCACAGGGGACTTAAGGGTCTACAATGAGCAGTTCTTC.

This clonotype was detected ten times or more. The rearrangement joins TRBV3-1 to TRBJ2-7; D call uncertain. Looked up from germline, CDR1 is LGHDT and CDR2 is YNNKEL (reference sequence). The CDR3 is 15 residues long. Trimming left V 1 base short and J 0 bases short, with 10 bases between. The CDR3 nucleotides read TGTGCCAGCAGCCAAGGAAAGGGTTTCTCCTACGAGCAGTACTTC. Translated: CASSQGKGFSYEQYF.

The rearrangement links TRBV24-1 to TRBJ2-1; D may be TRBD1 (5 bases). Between the trimmed V and J ends, which lost 3 bases and 7 bases, there was a span of 15 bases. The CDR3 has 15 residues. Germline V lookup: CDR1 KGHDR, CDR2 SFDVKD. CDR3 protein: CATSDGLRGKNEQFF. The CDR3, as DNA: TGTGCCACCAGTGATGGGTTAAGGGGCAAAAATGAGCAGTTCTTC.

The chain is built from TRBV3-1 and TRBJ2-1; 10 nucleotides align to TRBD1. Germline trimming cut 1 base from V and 2 bases from J; bases unmatched to any gene: 8. Germline loops: CDR1 LGHDT, CDR2 YNNKEL (reference sequence). The CDR3 is made up of 18 amino acids. The CDR3 reads CASSQGFTGQGTYNEQFF. In DNA, the CDR3 is TGTGCCAGCAGCCAAGGATTCACGGGACAGGGGACCTACAATGAGCAGTTCTTC.

The V call is TRBV20-1, the J call TRBJ2-2, with 7 nucleotides matching TRBD2. J gave up 2 bases and V 6 bases, and 3 bases lay outside the gene matches. The CDR3 is 13 residues long. Germline V gives CDR1 DFQATT, CDR2 SNEGSKA (reference sequence). The CDR3 DNA reads as TGCAGTGCAACGGGAGGAAACACCGGGGAGCTGTTTTTT. Amino acids: CSATGGNTGELFF.

As to this clonotype: One end of the junction does not line up with germline, which may come from a read error. CDR3 DNA: TGTGCCAGCAGGGAAAGGGGGCCGTATGGCAACACCTTC. It yields the protein CASRERGPYGNTF. The rearrangement links TRBV6-6 to TRBJ1-2; TRBD1 matches at 7 bases. The CDR3 extends over 13 amino acids. CDR1 is MNHNY and CDR2 is SVGAGI in the germline V gene (reference sequence).

This clonotype was detected a few times. This rearrangement joins TRBV2 to TRBJ2-5; TRBD1 aligns across 10 bases. The CDR3 sequence is 15 residues long. The germline V gene has CDR1 SNHLY and CDR2 FYNNEI. With V trimmed by 7 bases and J by 1 base, 6 bases remained unmatched. CDR3 DNA sequence: TGTGCCAGCAAACGGGACAGGGGATCCCAAGAGACCCAGTACTTC. This encodes CASKRDRGSQETQYF. Filled out from reference TRBV2 and TRBJ2-5, the complete variable domain reads EPEVTQTPSHQVTQMGQEVILRCVPISNHLYFYWYRQILGQKVEFLVSFYNNEISEKSEIFDDQFSVERPDGSNFTLKIRSTKLEDSAMYFCASKRDRGSQETQYFGPGTRLLVL.

This chain uses TRBV20-1 with TRBJ2-3; the D gene could be TRBD1 or TRBD2 (6 bases each). Germline V gives CDR1 DFQATT, CDR2 SNEGSKA (reference sequence). Trimming removed 3 bases from V and 5 bases from J, with 15 bases in between. The CDR3 spans 14 residues. In DNA, the CDR3 is TGCAGTGCTAGGGCCCGGGGGCCAGGAGATACGCAGTATTTT. It yields the protein CSARARGPGDTQYF.

The rearrangement uses TRBV6-6 and TRBJ1-5, with D uncertain. The CDR3 is 14 residues long. Trimming left V 7 bases short and J 1 base short, with 11 bases between. The V gene's germline CDR1 is MNHNY and CDR2 SVGAGI (reference sequence). CDR3 sequence reads: CASTPSDSNQPQHF. CDR3 bases: TGTGCCAGCACTCCGAGCGACAGCAATCAGCCCCAGCATTTT.

This chain joins TRBV25-1 and TRBJ2-1, with a possible D match to TRBD1 (6 bases). The CDR3 contains 16 residues. V was clipped by 3 bases and J by 2 bases, with 14 bases between them. In germline, CDR1 is MGHDK, CDR2 SYGVNS. CDR3 protein: CASSDPVGQPYNEQFF. CDR3 DNA: TGTGCCAGCAGTGACCCCGTAGGACAGCCCTACAATGAGCAGTTCTTC.

This clonotype was picked up one time. The chain is built from TRBV12-3 or TRBV12-4 and TRBJ2-4; D is possibly TRBD2 (5 bases). The CDR3 extends over 15 amino acids. V lost 6 bases to trimming and J lost 5 bases, with 17 bases between them. CDR3 residues: CASSPSYTRENIQYF. DNA of the CDR3: TGTGCCAGCAGCCCTTCGTATACGCGGGAAAACATTCAGTACTTC.

This clonotype was seen more than once but under ten times. The CDR3 DNA is TGTGCCAGCAGCGTCAACCCGACAGTCAATGAGCAGTTCTTC. Amino acids: CASSVNPTVNEQFF. The chain links TRBV5-5 to TRBJ2-1; tentative D call: TRBD1 (5 bases). Trimming stripped 4 bases from V and 6 bases from J, with 14 bases between. Looked up from germline, CDR1 is SGHKS and CDR2 is YYEKEE (reference sequence). There are 14 residues in the CDR3.

J is TRBJ2-2 and V is TRBV24-1; tentatively, D is TRBD1 (6 bases). V was cut by 3 bases and J by 6 bases, with 10 bases left in between. Germline V lookup: CDR1 KGHDR, CDR2 SFDVKD. This CDR3 has 14 amino acids. The CDR3 DNA follows: TGTGCCACCAGTGATCCACAGGGTCCCGGGGAGCTGTTTTTT. The encoded protein is CATSDPQGPGELFF.

This clonotype was detected a few times. This chain uses TRBV20-1 with TRBJ2-5, with D hard to call. V was cut by 6 bases and J by 5 bases, with 13 bases left in between. The CDR3 has 12 amino acids. CDR1 DFQATT and CDR2 SNEGSKA come from the germline V gene (reference sequence). CDR3 nucleotides: TGCAGTGCGGTACGGGTGGGCGAGACCCAGTACTTC. Translating it yields CSAVRVGETQYF.

This clonotype was counted ten times or more. The genes are TRBV11-1 and TRBJ2-7, with D tentatively TRBD2 (6 bases). Deletions cut 8 bases from V and 3 bases from J, with 14 bases between. Per the germline V gene, CDR1 is SGHAT and CDR2 is FQDESV (reference sequence). This CDR3 has 13 amino acids. The CDR3 nucleotides are TGTGCCAGCGGATCCGGGACTTACTACGAGCAGTACGTC. Translation gives CASGSGTYYEQYV.

The chain links TRBV5-1 to TRBJ2-5, with TRBD2 matching 10 bases. The CDR3 has 16 residues. Germline-derived CDR1 and CDR2 are SGHRS and YFSETQ. Trimming cost V 4 bases and J 2 bases; bases outside gene matches: 8. CDR3 region: CASSASGGAVQETQYF. The CDR3 nucleotides are TGCGCCAGCAGCGCAAGCGGGGGGGCAGTACAAGAGACCCAGTACTTC.